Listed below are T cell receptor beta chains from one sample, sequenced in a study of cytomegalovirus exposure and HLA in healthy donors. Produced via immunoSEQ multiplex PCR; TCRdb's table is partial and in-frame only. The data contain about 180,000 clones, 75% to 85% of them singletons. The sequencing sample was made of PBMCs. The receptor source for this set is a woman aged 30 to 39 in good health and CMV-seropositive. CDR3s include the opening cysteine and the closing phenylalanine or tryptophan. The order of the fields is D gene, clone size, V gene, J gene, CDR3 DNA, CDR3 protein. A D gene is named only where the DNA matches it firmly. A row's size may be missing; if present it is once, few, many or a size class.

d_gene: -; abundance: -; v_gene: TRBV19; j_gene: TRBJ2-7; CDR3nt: TGTGCCAGTAGTCCCTGGACTGGCGAGCAGTACTTC; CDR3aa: CASSPWTGEQYF
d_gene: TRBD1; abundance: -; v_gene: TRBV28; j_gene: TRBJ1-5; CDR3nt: TGTGCCAGCGCCGGGACAGGGGAAGTTCAGCCCCAGCATTTT; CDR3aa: CASAGTGEVQPQHF
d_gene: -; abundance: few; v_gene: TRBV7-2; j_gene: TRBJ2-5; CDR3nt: TGTGCCAGCAGCTTAGGGTCTCACTGGGAGGAGACCCAGTACTTC; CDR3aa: CASSLGSHWEETQYF
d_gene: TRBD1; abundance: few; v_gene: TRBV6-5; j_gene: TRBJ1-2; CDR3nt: TGTGCCAGCAGTTACTCGGCGACAGGGGGCTATGGCTACACCTTC; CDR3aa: CASSYSATGGYGYTF
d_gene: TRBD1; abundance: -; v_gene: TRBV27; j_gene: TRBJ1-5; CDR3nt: TGTGCCAGCAGGCCAGGACAGGGGGTGGTGTGGCCCCAGCATTTT; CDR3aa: CASRPGQGVVWPQHF
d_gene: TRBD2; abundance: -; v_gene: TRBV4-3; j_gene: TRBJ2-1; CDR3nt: TGCGCCAGCAGCCAAGGGACTAGCTCCTACAATGAGCAGTTCTTC; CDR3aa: CASSQGTSSYNEQFF
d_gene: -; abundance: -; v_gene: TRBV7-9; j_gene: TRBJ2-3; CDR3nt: TGTGCCAGCGCCCATCCCCGGGACTCCTACACAGATACGCAGTATTTT; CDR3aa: CASAHPRDSYTDTQYF
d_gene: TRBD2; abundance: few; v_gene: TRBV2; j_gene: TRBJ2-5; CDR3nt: TGTGCCAGCAGACGGGGGGGGACGAACTCAGAGACCCAGTACTTC; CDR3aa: CASRRGGTNSETQYF
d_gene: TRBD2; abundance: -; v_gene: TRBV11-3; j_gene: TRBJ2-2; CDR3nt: TGTGCCAGCAGCCCTGGGGGGGGCGGGGGGGCCCTCGGGGAGCTGTTTTTT; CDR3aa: CASSPGGGGGALGELFF
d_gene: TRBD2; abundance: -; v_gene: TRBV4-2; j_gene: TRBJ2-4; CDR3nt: TGTGCCAGCAGCCAGGGAGGGGTAGGGCTGGCAAACATTCAGTACTTC; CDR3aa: CASSQGGVGLANIQYF